This TCR beta chain came from a study of blood T cell repertoires in COVID-19. Study-level information: Some COVID-19 samples were acute and others convalescent; all came from the United States, Italy and Spain.

Ages ranged from about 18 to 89 years, with residence in 24 US areas. Original handling: Reference gene primer amplification in the assay estimated nucleated cell counts. The protocol was immunoSEQ multiplex PCR, while the TCRdb copy is restricted to in-frame clones and leaves out a portion. The V and J calls and clone size were taken over from that table, and D and trimming were inferred from the DNA. The sample holds 300,000 or so clones, about 85% seen once. This CDR3 is 15 amino acids long. Germline-derived CDR1 and CDR2 are GTSNPN and SVGIG (reference sequence). V was pared by 0 bases and J by 0 bases, with 11 bases between.

The rearrangement links TRBV30 to TRBJ1-2; D uncertain. Sequencing was carried out using PBMCs or T cells enriched from blood (not recorded which). This TCR was recovered from a woman aged 25 to 39 who had recovered from COVID-19. CDR3 in amino acids: CAWSVPFGANYGYTF. CDR3 DNA sequence: TGTGCCTGGAGTGTACCCTTTGGAGCTAACTATGGCTACACCTTC.